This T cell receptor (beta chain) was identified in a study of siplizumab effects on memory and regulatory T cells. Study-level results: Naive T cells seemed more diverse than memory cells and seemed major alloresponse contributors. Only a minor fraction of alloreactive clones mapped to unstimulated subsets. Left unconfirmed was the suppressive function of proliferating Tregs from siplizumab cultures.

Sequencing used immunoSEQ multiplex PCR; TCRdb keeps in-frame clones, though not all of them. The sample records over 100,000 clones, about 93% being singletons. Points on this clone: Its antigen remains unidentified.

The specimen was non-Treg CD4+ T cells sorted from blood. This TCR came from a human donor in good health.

The CDR3 reads CASSFSGGANTGELFF. The CDR3 region has the DNA TGTGCCAGCAGCTTCAGCGGGGGGGCGAACACCGGGGAGCTGTTTTTT. This sequence joins TRBV7-2 and TRBJ2-2; 10 bases align to TRBD2. V lost 3 bases and J lost 0; bases outside the gene matches: 1. The CDR3 runs to 16 residues. Germline lookup yields CDR1 SGHTA and CDR2 FQGNSA.